This TCR beta chain originates from a study of shared clonotypes between healthy human individuals. Across the study: The plates for each donor numbered three CD4 naive, three CD4 memory, two CD8 naive and one CD8 memory. Study-wide points: Non-shared clonotypes showed lower generation probabilities than clonotypes common to all four donors. Expectations were that clonotype sharing among donors would be affected by sequencing depth. Only blood was sampled, and tissue TCR repertoires likely differ from blood ones.

Only in-frame clones appear in the TCRdb table, and some are missing; sequencing was by immunoSEQ multiplex PCR. The sample records some 2,400,000 clones, around 95% being singletons. Points on this clone: Its cognate antigen is unknown.

The TCR originated in a man aged 18 to 30 in good health. The specimen sequenced was naive CD4+ T cells sorted from blood. Subset of the sample: CD45RA+ positively selected.

CDR3 protein: CASSEVWTGELFF. The DNA for the CDR3 is TGTGCCAGCAGTGAAGTCTGGACCGGGGAGCTGTTTTTT. The chain links TRBV6-1 to TRBJ2-2; unclear D gene. Trimming removed 1 base at V and 5 bases at J, with 5 bases between. Per the germline V gene, CDR1 is MNHNS and CDR2 is SASEGT. CDR3 length equals 13 residues.